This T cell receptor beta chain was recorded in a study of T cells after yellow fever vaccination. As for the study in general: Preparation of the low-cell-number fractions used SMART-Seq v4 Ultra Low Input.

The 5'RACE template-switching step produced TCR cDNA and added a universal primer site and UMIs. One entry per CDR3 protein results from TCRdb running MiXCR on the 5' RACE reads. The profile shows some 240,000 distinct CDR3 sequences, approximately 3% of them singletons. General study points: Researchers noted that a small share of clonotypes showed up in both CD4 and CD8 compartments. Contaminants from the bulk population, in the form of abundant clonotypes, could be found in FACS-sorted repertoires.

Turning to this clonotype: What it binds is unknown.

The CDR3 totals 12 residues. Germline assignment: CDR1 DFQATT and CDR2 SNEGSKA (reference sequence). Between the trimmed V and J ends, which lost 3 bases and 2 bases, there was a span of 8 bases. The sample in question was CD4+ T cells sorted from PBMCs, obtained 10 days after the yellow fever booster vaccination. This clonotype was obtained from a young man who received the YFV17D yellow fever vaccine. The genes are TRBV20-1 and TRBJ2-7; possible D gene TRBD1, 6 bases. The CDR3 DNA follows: TGCAGTGCTAGCGACAGGCCCTACGAGCAGTACTTC. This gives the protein CSASDRPYEQYF.